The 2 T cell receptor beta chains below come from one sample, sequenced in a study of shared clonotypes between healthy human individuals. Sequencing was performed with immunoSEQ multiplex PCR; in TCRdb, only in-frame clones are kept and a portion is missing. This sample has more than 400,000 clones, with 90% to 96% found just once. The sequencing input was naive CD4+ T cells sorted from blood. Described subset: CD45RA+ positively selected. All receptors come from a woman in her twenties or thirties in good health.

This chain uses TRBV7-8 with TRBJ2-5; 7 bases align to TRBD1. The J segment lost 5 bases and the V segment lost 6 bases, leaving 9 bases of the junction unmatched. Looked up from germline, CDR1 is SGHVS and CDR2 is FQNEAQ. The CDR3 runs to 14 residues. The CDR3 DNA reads TGTGCCAGCAGATACAGGGGTTACCGGGAGACCCAGTACTTC. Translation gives CASRYRGYRETQYF.

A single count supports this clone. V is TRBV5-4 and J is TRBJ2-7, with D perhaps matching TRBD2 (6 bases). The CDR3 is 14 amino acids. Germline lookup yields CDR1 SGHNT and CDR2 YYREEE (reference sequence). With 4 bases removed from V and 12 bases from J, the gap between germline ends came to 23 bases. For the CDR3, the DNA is TGTGCCAGCAGCCCGGCAGGTAGCGGTAGAAAGGCGTACTTC. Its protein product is CASSPAGSGRKAYF. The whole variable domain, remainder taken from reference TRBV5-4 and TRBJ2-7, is ETGVTQSPTHLIKTRGQQVTLRCSSQSGHNTVSWYQQALGQGPQFIFQYYREEENGRGNFPPRFSGLQFPNYSSELNVNALELDDSALYLCASSPAGSGRKAYFGPGTRLTVT.